This T cell receptor (beta chain) was observed in a study of human T cells and chemical hapten exposure. Across the study: Doses of diphenylcyclopropenone went to the patients' scalps weekly throughout the approximately 25-week study. Patients were mainly female, each with alopecia areata, totalis or universalis. Small differences in pooled library volume mainly drove the variation in TCR yields per sample. Study-level points and caveats: DPC sensitization did not alter TCRs above 1 in 1000 frequency.

TCRdb re-derived calls from the RACE reads in MiXCR, one entry per CDR3 protein. The sample lists 150,000 to 200,000 distinct CDR3 sequences, 25% to 35% occurring once. Documented time point: patch test 3, about 24 weeks after DPC sensitization. Described treatment: therapeutic diphenylcyclopropenone sensitization with weekly scalp DPC. Concerning this clonotype: The antigen remains unidentified.

Germline assignment: CDR1 SGHTA and CDR2 FQGNSA. The CDR3 totals 16 residues. With 3 bases removed from V and 0 bases from J, the gap between germline ends came to 14 bases. V usage is TRBV7-2 and J usage is TRBJ2-5; possibly TRBD2 for D (6 bases). The sequencing used whole blood, collected in connection with sensitization to the hapten diphenylcyclopropenone (DPC). The clonotype comes from a young woman with alopecia areata. Some clones in this sample may be carry-over from other donors' samples. DNA of the CDR3: TGTGCCAGCAGCTTCCCTAGCGTCAGGTACCAAGAGACCCAGTACTTC. It encodes CASSFPSVRYQETQYF.